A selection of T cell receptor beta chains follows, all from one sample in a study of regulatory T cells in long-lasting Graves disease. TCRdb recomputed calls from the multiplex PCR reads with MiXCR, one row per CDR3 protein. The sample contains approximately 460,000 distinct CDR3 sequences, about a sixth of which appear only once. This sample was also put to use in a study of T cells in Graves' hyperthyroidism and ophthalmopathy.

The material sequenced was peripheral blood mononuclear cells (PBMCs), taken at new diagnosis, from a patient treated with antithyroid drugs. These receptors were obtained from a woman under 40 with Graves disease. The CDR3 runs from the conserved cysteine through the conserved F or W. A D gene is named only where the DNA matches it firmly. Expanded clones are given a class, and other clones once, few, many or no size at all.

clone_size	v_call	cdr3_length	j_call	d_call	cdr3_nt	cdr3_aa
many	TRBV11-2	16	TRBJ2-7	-	TGTGCCAGCACCTCGGGGGAGTGGGAGGTCGCCTACGAGCAGTACTTC	CASTSGEWEVAYEQYF
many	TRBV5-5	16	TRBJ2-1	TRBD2	TGTGCCAGCAGCTTGGTCCCGGGGACTAGCGTCAATGAGCAGTTCTTC	CASSLVPGTSVNEQFF
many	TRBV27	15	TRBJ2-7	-	TGTGCCAGCAGTTCCGCCCAGGGTGTGGGGTACGAGCAGTACTTC	CASSSAQGVGYEQYF
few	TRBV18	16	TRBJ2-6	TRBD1	TGTGCCAGCTCACCACAGGGGGCGCGAGGGGCCAACGTCCTGACTTTC	CASSPQGARGANVLTF
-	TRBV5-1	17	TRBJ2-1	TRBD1	TGCGCCAGCAGCCCAGGACAGGGGGCAAAGATATACAATGAGCAGTTCTTC	CASSPGQGAKIYNEQFF
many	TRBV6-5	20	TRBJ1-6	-	TGTGCCAGCAGTTACTCGAGGGTCCGACAGGCGAGCTCCTATAATTCACCCCTCCACTTT	CASSYSRVRQASSYNSPLHF
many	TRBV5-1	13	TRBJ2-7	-	TGCGCCAGCAGTCCGAGAGGCAGATACGAGCAGTACTTC	CASSPRGRYEQYF
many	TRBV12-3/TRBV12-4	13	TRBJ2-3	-	TGTGCCAGCAGTGTTAGAATCACAGATACGCAGTATTTT	CASSVRITDTQYF
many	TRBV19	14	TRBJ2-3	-	TGTGCCAGCCGGACCGGGCCTAGCACAGATACGCAGTATTTT	CASRTGPSTDTQYF
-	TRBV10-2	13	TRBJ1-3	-	TGCGCCAGCAGGGATGCCCAAGGAAACACCATATATTTT	CASRDAQGNTIYF
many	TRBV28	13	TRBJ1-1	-	TGTGCCAGCAGTTTATTGGTGGACACTGAAGCTTTCTTT	CASSLLVDTEAFF
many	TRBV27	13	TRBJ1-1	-	TGTGCCAGCAGCCCGGACAGTTTCACTGAAGCTTTCTTT	CASSPDSFTEAFF
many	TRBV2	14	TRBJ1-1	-	TGTGCCAGCAGTACATCAGACAGATACACTGAAGCTTTCTTT	CASSTSDRYTEAFF
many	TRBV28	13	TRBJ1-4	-	TGTGCCAGCAAAGGGGTTAATGATGAAAAACTGTTTTTT	CASKGVNDEKLFF
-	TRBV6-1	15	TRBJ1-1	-	TGTGCCAGCAGCTTCTCCCGGGCCGTGACCACTGAAGCTTTCTTT	CASSFSRAVTTEAFF
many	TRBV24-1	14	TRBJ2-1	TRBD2	TGTGCCACCAGGGGGGGACTAGCGAGCGGTGAGCAGTTCTTC	CATRGGLASGEQFF
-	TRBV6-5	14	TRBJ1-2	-	TGTGCCAGCAGTTACTCGATAGGGGGCTATGGCTACACCTTC	CASSYSIGGYGYTF
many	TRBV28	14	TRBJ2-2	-	TGTGCCAGCAGTCCCCTAATGAACACCGGGGAGCTGTTTTTT	CASSPLMNTGELFF
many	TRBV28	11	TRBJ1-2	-	TGTGCCAGCAGTTCCTCCGATGGCTACACCTTC	CASSSSDGYTF
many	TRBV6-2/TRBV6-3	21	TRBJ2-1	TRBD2	TGTGCCAGCAGTGAAGGACAGGGCCAAGGACTAGCGGGAGGGCCTTACAATGAGCAGTTCTTC	CASSEGQGQGLAGGPYNEQFF
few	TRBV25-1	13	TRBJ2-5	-	TGTGCCAGCAGAGGGGAATATGCGACGGCCCAGTACTTC	CASRGEYATAQYF
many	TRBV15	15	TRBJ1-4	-	TGTGCCACCAGCAGTCGTCCGGGCTCTAATGAAAAACTGTTTTTT	CATSSRPGSNEKLFF
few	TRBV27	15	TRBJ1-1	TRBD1	TGTGCCAGCAGGCTACCGGGACAGCTGAACACTGAAGCTTTCTTT	CASRLPGQLNTEAFF
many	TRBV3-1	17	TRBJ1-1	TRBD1	TGTGCCAGCAGCCAAAGGGACAGGGGTTTTATGAACACTGAAGCTTTCTTT	CASSQRDRGFMNTEAFF
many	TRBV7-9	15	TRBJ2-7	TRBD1	TGTGCCAGCAGCTCCACCGGGACAGGGATGTACGAGCAGTACTTC	CASSSTGTGMYEQYF
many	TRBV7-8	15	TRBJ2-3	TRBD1	TGTGCCAGCAGCTACCGGGACAGGGTCCCAGATACGCAGTATTTT	CASSYRDRVPDTQYF
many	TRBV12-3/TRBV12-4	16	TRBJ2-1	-	TGTGCCAGCAGCCCGGACCGGGACAACCCTTACAATGAGCAGTTCTTC	CASSPDRDNPYNEQFF
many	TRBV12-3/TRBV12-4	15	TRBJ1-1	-	TGTGCCAGCAGTTTTGGTCGTAAGGGGGGACGGGAAGCTTTCTTT	CASSFGRKGGREAFF
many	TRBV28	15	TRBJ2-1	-	TGTGCCAGCAGTCGGACGCTGCGCTCCTACAATGAGCAGTTCTTC	CASSRTLRSYNEQFF
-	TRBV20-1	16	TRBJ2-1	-	TGCAGTGCTAGAGCAGGAAGGGTCCTAGGCTACAATGAGCAGTTCTTC	CSARAGRVLGYNEQFF
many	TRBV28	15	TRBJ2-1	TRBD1	TGTGCCAGCAGTTCCCCCGGGACAGCCTACAATGAGCAGTTCTTC	CASSSPGTAYNEQFF
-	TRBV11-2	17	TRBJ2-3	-	TGTGCCAGCAGCGGCTTTGTGGGGGGCCTTGGCACAGATACGCAGTATTTT	CASSGFVGGLGTDTQYF
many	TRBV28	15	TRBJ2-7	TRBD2	TGTGCCAGCGGCGGCGGGGCTAGCGGAGAATACGAGCAGTACTTC	CASGGGASGEYEQYF
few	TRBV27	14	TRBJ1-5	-	TGTGCCAGCAGTTACCGGGGTGGCAATCAGCCCCAGCATTTT	CASSYRGGNQPQHF
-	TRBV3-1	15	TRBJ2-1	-	TGTGCCAGCAGCCAAGAGTTGCTCTCCTACAATGAGCAGTTCTTC	CASSQELLSYNEQFF
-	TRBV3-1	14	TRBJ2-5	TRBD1	TGTGCCAGCTTACAACAGGGGGCTCAAGAGACCCAGTACTTC	CASLQQGAQETQYF
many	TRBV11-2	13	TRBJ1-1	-	TGTGCCAGCAGCTTCGACGGAGGGACTGAAGCTTTCTTT	CASSFDGGTEAFF
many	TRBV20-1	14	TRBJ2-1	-	TGCAGTGCTAGAGATCTGGCGGGCGGTGGTGAGCAGTTCTTC	CSARDLAGGGEQFF
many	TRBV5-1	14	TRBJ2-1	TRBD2	TGCGCCAGCAGTGGTAGCGGGAGATATAATGAGCAGTTCTTC	CASSGSGRYNEQFF
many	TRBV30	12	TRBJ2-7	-	TGTGCCTGGAGTGAGGTTTTCTCCGAGCAGTACTTC	CAWSEVFSEQYF
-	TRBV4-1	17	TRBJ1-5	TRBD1	TGCGCCAGCAGCCAAGGAGGGACAGGTCATAGCAATCAGCCCCAGCATTTT	CASSQGGTGHSNQPQHF
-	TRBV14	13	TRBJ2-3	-	TGTGCCAGCAGCCAAGTAAAGGGGGGTACGCAGTATTTT	CASSQVKGGTQYF
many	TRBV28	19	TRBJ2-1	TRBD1	TGTGCCAGCAGTTTAGGGCACGCCCGGGACAGGGGAATGGGGAATGAGCAGTTCTTC	CASSLGHARDRGMGNEQFF
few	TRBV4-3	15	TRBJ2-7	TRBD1	TGCGCCAGCAGCCAAGTGGGCAGGGGGCGGTACGAGCAGTACTTC	CASSQVGRGRYEQYF
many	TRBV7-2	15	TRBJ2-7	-	TGTGCCAGCAGCTTAGAAGGACAGCCCCTCTACGAGCAGTACTTC	CASSLEGQPLYEQYF
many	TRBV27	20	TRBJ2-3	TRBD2	TGTGCCAGCAGTTTATCGGCCCGGGGGTCCCGACTAGCGGACACAGATACGCAGTATTTT	CASSLSARGSRLADTDTQYF
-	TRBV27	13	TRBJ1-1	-	TGTGCCAGCAGTTCGTGGGGGCGGACTGAAGCTTTCTTT	CASSSWGRTEAFF
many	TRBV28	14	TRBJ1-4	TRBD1	TGTGCCAGCAGTTTAAGGACAGGGGTCGAAAAACTGTTTTTT	CASSLRTGVEKLFF
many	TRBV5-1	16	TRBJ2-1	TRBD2	TGCGCCAGCAGCTTTGGGTTGACTAGCAACCGCAATGAGCAGTTCTTC	CASSFGLTSNRNEQFF
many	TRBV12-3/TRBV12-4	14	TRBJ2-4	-	TGTGCCAGCAGTCCGGCGGGAGCCAAAAACATTCAGTACTTC	CASSPAGAKNIQYF
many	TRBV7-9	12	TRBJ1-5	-	TGTGCCAGCAGCTTATCGGAAGGGCCCCAGCATTTT	CASSLSEGPQHF
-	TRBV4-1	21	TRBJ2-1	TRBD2	TGCGCCAGCAGCCAAGATAATTTGGCTAGCGGGAGTGGTTTTACCAACAATGAGCAGTTCTTC	CASSQDNLASGSGFTNNEQFF